This T cell receptor beta chain was identified during a study of shared clonotypes between healthy human individuals (dated by TCRdb to between 2020 and 2021). For context, the study as a whole: The cohort comprised two women and a few men aged 18 to 49 years. For each donor, CD4 naive and CD4 memory were each run on three plates, CD8 naive on two plates, and CD8 memory on one plate. To estimate repertoire size and how much clonotypes are shared between individuals, the study performed deep sequencing of blood TCR repertoires from five healthy adults. Different laboratories and diverse techniques were used to prepare libraries and sequence TCR repertoires, to increase sequencing depth and limit assay-specific biases. Each donor's leukapheresis produced roughly between about 0.85 and 10 billion PBMCs.

TCR CDR3 regions were amplified from genomic DNA by multiplex PCR using the deep immunoSEQ assay. Extracted genomic DNA from each cell subset was spread evenly across all wells of several immunoSEQ 96-well plates, with each plate serving as a replicate. Each replicate PCR for sorted subsets received 150 to 250 ng genomic DNA, equal to about 30,000 T cell genomes. The purified libraries were quantified using a Qubit 3.0 fluorometer, sized with a Bioanalyzer 2100, and then quantified again using the KAPA Library Quantification kit. Every immunoSEQ 96-well plate was sequenced on a separate single-read 150-cycle Illumina NextSeq 550 flow cell. As for how the authors treated the data: The immunoSEQ output contained only junctional sequences without quality scores, so filtering could not match that applied to full-length reads. To assign V/J genes and CDR3, sequences were annotated using PyIR, a Python wrapper for IgBLAST v1.9, with IMGT germline references. Reads were removed for weak V/J assignments (E-value above 1e-6), missing CDR3, stop codons, out-of-frame junctions, or ambiguous translated residues. V3J clonotypes were defined as sequences sharing an identical inferred V gene, J gene, and CDR3 amino acid sequence. The percentage overlap between two repertoires was calculated by dividing the number of shared unique clonotypes by the size of the smaller repertoire. RTK rarefaction, the Chao1 estimator, and Recon v2.1 estimates of unobserved clonotypes were used to assess repertoire richness. Generation probabilities for all TCRbeta clonotypes obtained by the gDNA method from several donors were computed using OLGA. What TCRdb holds here is the immuneACCESS table cut down to in-frame rearrangements. Part of the clones is not present; checked against another copy, under half of the missing clones reflect an unresolved V gene, and the others are unexplained. V and J calls and clone size are given by that table; D and trimming were obtained from the DNA. The sample profile shows around 2.5 million clones; 93% of them were found once. About 0.38% of the sample rests with the top ten.

The donors were healthy, HIV-negative adults who had no recently reported acute infections or vaccinations. All donors were Caucasian adults living in Nashville, Tennessee, USA. CD4+ T cells were enriched by magnetic negative selection; naive cells were then positively selected on CD45RA, and the negative fraction formed the memory subset. After blood collection by leukapheresis, PBMCs were isolated using Ficoll-Histopaque density gradient centrifugation and then cryopreserved in the vapor phase of liquid nitrogen. Analytical flow cytometry was used to check the purity and quantity of each magnetically sorted T cell population. Each sorted fraction had its genomic DNA isolated and then quantified by UV absorbance on a Nanodrop 2000c. On this clone: The target of this receptor is not known. No base quality values were provided; no much bigger clone lies one nucleotide off.

The research as a whole found: Compared with non-shared clonotypes, the clonotypes found in all four sorted-subset donors had higher generation probabilities. Because the study included only a small number of donors, the genetic and exposure-history diversity represented was limited. Sampling was restricted to blood, and TCR repertoires in tissues likely differ from the TCR repertoires found in blood. Naive subsets generally had larger estimated clonotype richness than memory subsets. Sharing across several donors was observed for about 5% of naive CD4, under 4% of naive CD8, 2% to 2.5% of memory CD4, and around 0.44% of memory CD8 clonotypes. Rarefaction of sorted-subset datasets indicated incomplete sequencing despite the large sequencing depth. Pairwise subsampling indicated that sequencing depth was expected to affect the degree of clonotype sharing among donors.

V lost 2 bases and J lost 4 bases, and the count of bases not matched to a germline gene is 7. As encoded in the germline V gene, CDR1 is SGHDN while CDR2 is FVKESK. The CDR3, cysteine through phenylalanine, is 16 amino acids long. Solely the CDR3 DNA is kept, with 48 bases framed from the first base. This receptor chain uses TRBV14 and TRBJ2-1, and 8 bases in between align with TRBD2. The sequenced material came from naive CD4+ T cells from PBMCs. The cell subset or site tag for this specimen amounts to: CD45RA+ positively selected. The TCR originated in a young man in good health. Some clones in this sample may be carry-over from other donors' samples. The CDR3 protein is CASSQLGTSGYNEQFF. The nucleotide sequence reads as follows: TGTGCCAGCAGCCAATTGGGTACTAGCGGTTACAATGAGCAGTTCTTC.